This is a list of T cell receptor beta chains from one sample in a study of blood T cell repertoires in COVID-19. Sequenced by immunoSEQ multiplex PCR; TCRdb stores in-frame clones only, minus some. The sample contains some 270,000 clones, 75% to 90% of which appear only once. What was sequenced was PBMCs or T cells enriched from blood (not recorded which). Receptors were obtained from a woman aged 35 to 49 who had recovered from COVID-19. CDR3s include the opening cysteine and the closing phenylalanine or tryptophan. Each record gives: V gene, J gene, D gene, clone size, CDR3 protein, CDR3 DNA. A D gene is named only where the DNA matches it firmly. The size entry is marked missing in some rows and otherwise reads once, few, many or a size class.

V: TRBV30; J: TRBJ1-5; D: .; size: .; CDR3: CAWSAPGPGGIQPQHF; DNA: TGTGCCTGGAGTGCCCCCGGACCGGGGGGAATTCAGCCCCAGCATTTT
V: TRBV6-2/TRBV6-3; J: TRBJ2-3; D: TRBD2; size: .; CDR3: CASSWTSGVNTDTQYF; DNA: TGTGCCAGCAGTTGGACTAGCGGGGTAAACACAGATACGCAGTATTTT
V: TRBV5-4; J: TRBJ1-6; D: TRBD1; size: .; CDR3: CASSQDRGGSPLHF; DNA: TGTGCCAGCAGCCAGGACAGGGGGGGATCACCCCTCCACTTT
V: TRBV9; J: TRBJ1-2; D: TRBD1; size: .; CDR3: CASSVLSTATGSVGYTF; DNA: TGTGCCAGCAGCGTTCTCTCAACAGCGACAGGGTCGGTTGGCTACACCTTC
V: TRBV11-2; J: TRBJ1-1; D: .; size: .; CDR3: CASSRDRENQAFF; DNA: TGTGCCAGCAGCCGTGACCGGGAAAACCAAGCTTTCTTT
V: TRBV10-3; J: TRBJ2-7; D: .; size: .; CDR3: CAISGQGSSYEQYF; DNA: TGTGCCATCAGTGGGCAGGGGTCCTCCTACGAGCAGTACTTC
V: TRBV11-2; J: TRBJ2-7; D: TRBD1; size: .; CDR3: CASAPTGSSYEQYF; DNA: TGTGCCAGCGCTCCGACAGGGAGCTCCTACGAGCAGTACTTC
V: TRBV30; J: TRBJ1-6; D: .; size: .; CDR3: CAWSLRAVNSPLHF; DNA: TGTGCCTGGAGTCTGCGGGCGGTTAATTCACCCCTCCACTTT
V: TRBV6-1; J: TRBJ1-5; D: .; size: .; CDR3: CASSESWAGYNQPQHF; DNA: TGTGCCAGCAGTGAATCCTGGGCAGGGTACAATCAGCCCCAGCATTTT
V: TRBV6-2/TRBV6-3; J: TRBJ1-1; D: TRBD1; size: .; CDR3: CASSRGQGWKTEAFF; DNA: TGTGCCAGCAGTCGCGGACAGGGATGGAAGACTGAAGCTTTCTTT
V: TRBV21-1; J: TRBJ1-4; D: .; size: .; CDR3: CASSKMSDRNARRVNEKLFF; DNA: TGTGCCAGCAGCAAGATGTCCGACAGGAACGCACGCAGGGTTAATGAAAAACTGTTTTTT
V: TRBV19; J: TRBJ2-1; D: TRBD1; size: .; CDR3: CASSRGTGNNNEQFF; DNA: TGTGCCAGTAGTAGGGGGACAGGGAATAACAATGAGCAGTTCTTC
V: TRBV4-3; J: TRBJ1-5; D: TRBD1; size: .; CDR3: CASSQDKETGYQPQHF; DNA: TGCGCCAGCAGCCAAGATAAGGAGACAGGGTATCAGCCCCAGCATTTT
V: TRBV20-1; J: TRBJ1-2; D: .; size: .; CDR3: CSASSPRHYTF; DNA: TGCAGTGCTAGCTCTCCGAGACACTACACCTTC
V: TRBV30; J: TRBJ2-3; D: TRBD1; size: .; CDR3: CAWSRDRGSDTQYF; DNA: TGTGCCTGGAGTAGGGACAGGGGGTCGGATACGCAGTATTTT
V: TRBV18; J: TRBJ2-5; D: TRBD2; size: .; CDR3: CASSPPGGGTQYF; DNA: TGTGCCAGCTCACCACCGGGCGGGGGGACCCAGTACTTC
V: TRBV11-2; J: TRBJ1-2; D: .; size: once; CDR3: CASSLDLGGHYGYTF; DNA: TGTGCCAGCAGCTTAGACCTCGGCGGGCATTATGGCTACACCTTC
V: TRBV3-1/TRBV3-2; J: TRBJ1-3; D: .; size: .; CDR3: CASKEAPGNTIYF; DNA: TGTGCCAGCAAGGAGGCTCCTGGAAACACCATATATTTT
V: TRBV5-7; J: TRBJ1-1; D: .; size: once; CDR3: CASTRKTGTEAFF; DNA: TGTGCCAGCACCCGGAAGACGGGCACTGAAGCTTTCTTT
V: TRBV21-1; J: TRBJ1-6; D: .; size: .; CDR3: CASSKRRASSYNSPLHF; DNA: TGTGCCAGCAGCAAAAGGAGGGCGAGCTCCTATAATTCACCCCTCCACTTT
V: TRBV18; J: TRBJ1-5; D: .; size: .; CDR3: CASSPQGTDQPQHF; DNA: TGTGCCAGCTCACCCCAGGGGACCGATCAGCCCCAGCATTTT
V: TRBV19; J: TRBJ1-2; D: TRBD1; size: .; CDR3: CASSFVRTGEDGYTF; DNA: TGTGCCAGTAGTTTCGTACGGACAGGGGAAGATGGCTACACCTTC
V: TRBV7-6; J: TRBJ2-3; D: .; size: .; CDR3: CASSLGAPTSTDTQYF; DNA: TGTGCCAGCAGCTTAGGGGCACCAACTAGCACAGATACGCAGTATTTT
V: TRBV7-9; J: TRBJ2-7; D: TRBD1; size: .; CDR3: CASSPRTGEVYEQYF; DNA: TGTGCCAGCAGCCCTAGGACAGGGGAGGTCTACGAGCAGTACTTC
V: TRBV3-1/TRBV3-2; J: TRBJ2-3; D: TRBD2; size: once; CDR3: CASSRGGAGADTQYF; DNA: TGTGCCAGCAGCCGCGGGGGGGCCGGGGCAGATACGCAGTATTTT
V: TRBV4-2; J: TRBJ2-7; D: .; size: few; CDR3: CASSQVASYEQYF; DNA: TGTGCCAGCAGCCAAGTGGCCTCCTACGAGCAGTACTTC
V: TRBV28; J: TRBJ1-5; D: TRBD1; size: .; CDR3: CASRDSNQPQHF; DNA: TGTGCCAGTCGGGACAGTAATCAGCCCCAGCATTTT